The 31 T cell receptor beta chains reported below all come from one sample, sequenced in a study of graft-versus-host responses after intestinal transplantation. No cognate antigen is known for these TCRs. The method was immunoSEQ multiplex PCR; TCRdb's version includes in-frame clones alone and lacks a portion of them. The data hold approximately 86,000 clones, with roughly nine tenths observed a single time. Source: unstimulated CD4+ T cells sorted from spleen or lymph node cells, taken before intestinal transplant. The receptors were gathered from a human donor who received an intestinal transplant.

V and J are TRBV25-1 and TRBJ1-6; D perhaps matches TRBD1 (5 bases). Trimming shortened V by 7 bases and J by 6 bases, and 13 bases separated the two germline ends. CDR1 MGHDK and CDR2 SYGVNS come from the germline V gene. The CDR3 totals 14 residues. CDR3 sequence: CASNLGHFNSPLHF. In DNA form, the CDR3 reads TGTGCCAGCAATTTGGGGCACTTTAATTCACCCCTCCACTTT.

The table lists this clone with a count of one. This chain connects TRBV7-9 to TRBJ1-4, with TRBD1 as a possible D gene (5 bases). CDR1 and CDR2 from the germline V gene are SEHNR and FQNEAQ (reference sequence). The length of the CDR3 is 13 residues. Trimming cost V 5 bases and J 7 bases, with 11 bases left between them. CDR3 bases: TGTGCCAGCAGCCCCACGGGGGTTGAAAAACTGTTTTTT. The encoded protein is CASSPTGVEKLFF. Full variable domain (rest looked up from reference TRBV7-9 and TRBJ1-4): DTGVSQNPRHKITKRGQNVTFRCDPISEHNRLYWYRQTLGQGPEFLTYFQNEAQLEKSRLLSDRFSAERPKGSFSTLEIQRTEQGDSAMYLCASSPTGVEKLFFGSGTQLSVL.

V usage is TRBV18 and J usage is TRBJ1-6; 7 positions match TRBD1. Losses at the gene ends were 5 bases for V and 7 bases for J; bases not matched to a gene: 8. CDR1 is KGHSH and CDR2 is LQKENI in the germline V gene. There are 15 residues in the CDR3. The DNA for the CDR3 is TGTGCCAGCTCAGAAGGGGGACAGTACAATTCACCCCTCCACTTT. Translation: CASSEGGQYNSPLHF.

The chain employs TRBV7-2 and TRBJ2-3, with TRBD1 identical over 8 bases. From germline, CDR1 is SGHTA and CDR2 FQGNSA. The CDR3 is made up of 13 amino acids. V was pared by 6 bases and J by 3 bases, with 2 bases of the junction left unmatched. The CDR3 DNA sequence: TGTGCCAGCAGTCGACAGGGGACAGATACGCAGTATTTT. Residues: CASSRQGTDTQYF.

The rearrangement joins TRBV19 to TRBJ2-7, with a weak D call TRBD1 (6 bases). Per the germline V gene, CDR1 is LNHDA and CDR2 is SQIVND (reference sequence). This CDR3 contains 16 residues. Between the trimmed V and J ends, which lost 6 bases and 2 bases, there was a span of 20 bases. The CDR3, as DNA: TGTGCCAGTAGCCGTGCGCCAACAGGGATCCCCTACGAGCAGTACTTC. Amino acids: CASSRAPTGIPYEQYF.

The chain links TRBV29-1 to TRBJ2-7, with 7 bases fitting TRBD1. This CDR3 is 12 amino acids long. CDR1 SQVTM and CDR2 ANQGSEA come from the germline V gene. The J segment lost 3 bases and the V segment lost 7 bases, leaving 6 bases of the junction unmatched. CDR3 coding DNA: TGCAGCGCCGGTGGACAGGTCTACGAGCAGTACTTC. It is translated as CSAGGQVYEQYF.

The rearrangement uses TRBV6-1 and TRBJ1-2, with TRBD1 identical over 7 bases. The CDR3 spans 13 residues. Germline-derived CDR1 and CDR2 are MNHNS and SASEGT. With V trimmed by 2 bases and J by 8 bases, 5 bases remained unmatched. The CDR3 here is CASSETGTDGYTF. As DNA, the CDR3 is TGTGCCAGCAGTGAAACCGGGACAGACGGCTACACCTTC.

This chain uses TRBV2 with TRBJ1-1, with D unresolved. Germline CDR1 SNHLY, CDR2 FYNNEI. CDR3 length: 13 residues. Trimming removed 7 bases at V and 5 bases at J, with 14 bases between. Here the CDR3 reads CASIYERETEAFF. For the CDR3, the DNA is TGTGCCAGCATTTATGAAAGGGAGACTGAAGCTTTCTTT.

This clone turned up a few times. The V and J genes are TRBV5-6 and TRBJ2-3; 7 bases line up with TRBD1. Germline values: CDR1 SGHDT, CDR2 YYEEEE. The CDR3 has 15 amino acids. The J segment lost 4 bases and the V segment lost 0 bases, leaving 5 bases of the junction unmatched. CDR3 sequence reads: CASSLGTGGPDTQYF. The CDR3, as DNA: TGTGCCAGCAGCTTGGGGACAGGAGGACCAGATACGCAGTATTTT.

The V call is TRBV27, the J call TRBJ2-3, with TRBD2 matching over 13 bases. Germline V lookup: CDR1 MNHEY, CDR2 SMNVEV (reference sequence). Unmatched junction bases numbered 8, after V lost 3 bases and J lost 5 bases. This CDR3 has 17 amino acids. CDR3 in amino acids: CASSFSPRLAGGDTQYF. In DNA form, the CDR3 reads TGTGCCAGCAGTTTTTCTCCCCGACTAGCGGGGGGAGATACGCAGTATTTT.

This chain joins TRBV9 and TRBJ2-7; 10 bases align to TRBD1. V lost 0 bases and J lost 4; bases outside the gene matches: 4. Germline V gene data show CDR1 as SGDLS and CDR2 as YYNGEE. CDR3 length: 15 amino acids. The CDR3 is CASSVGWGQGYEQYF. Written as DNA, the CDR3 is TGTGCCAGCAGCGTAGGCTGGGGACAGGGGTACGAGCAGTACTTC.

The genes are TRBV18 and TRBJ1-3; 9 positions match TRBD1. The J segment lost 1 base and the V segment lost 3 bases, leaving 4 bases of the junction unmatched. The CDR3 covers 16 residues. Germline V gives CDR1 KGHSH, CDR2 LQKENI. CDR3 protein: CASSPPGQGSGNTIYF. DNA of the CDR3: TGTGCCAGCTCACCCCCGGGACAGGGATCTGGAAACACCATATATTTT.

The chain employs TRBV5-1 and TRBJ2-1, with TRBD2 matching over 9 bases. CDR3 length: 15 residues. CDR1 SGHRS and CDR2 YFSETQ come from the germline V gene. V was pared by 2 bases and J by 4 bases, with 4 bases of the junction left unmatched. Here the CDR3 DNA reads TGCGCCAGCAGCTTCGGCGGGGGGGAATACAATGAGCAGTTCTTC. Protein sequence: CASSFGGGEYNEQFF.

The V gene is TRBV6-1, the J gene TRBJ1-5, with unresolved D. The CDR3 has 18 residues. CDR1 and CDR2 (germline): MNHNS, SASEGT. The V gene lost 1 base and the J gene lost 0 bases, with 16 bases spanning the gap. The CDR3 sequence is CASSEGLGLAYSNQPQHF. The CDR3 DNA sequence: TGTGCCAGCAGTGAAGGGCTGGGTTTAGCTTATAGCAATCAGCCCCAGCATTTT.

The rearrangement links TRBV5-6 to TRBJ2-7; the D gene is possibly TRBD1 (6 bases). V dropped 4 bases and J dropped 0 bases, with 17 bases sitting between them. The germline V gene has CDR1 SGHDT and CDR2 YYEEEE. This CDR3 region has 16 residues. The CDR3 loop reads CASSPPNRVVSYEQYF. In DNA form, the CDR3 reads TGTGCCAGCAGCCCCCCAAACAGGGTGGTCTCCTACGAGCAGTACTTC.

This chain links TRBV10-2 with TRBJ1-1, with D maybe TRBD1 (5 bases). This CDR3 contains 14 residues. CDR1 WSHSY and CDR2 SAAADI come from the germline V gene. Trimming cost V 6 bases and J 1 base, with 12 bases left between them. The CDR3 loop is CASRPTRENTEAFF. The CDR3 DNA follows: TGCGCCAGCAGGCCTACCAGGGAGAACACTGAAGCTTTCTTT.

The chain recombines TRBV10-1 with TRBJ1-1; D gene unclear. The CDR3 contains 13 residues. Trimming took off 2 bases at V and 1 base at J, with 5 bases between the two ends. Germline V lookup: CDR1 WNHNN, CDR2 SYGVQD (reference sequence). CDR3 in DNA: TGCGCCAGCAGTGAGGCGGGGAACACTGAAGCTTTCTTT. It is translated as CASSEAGNTEAFF.

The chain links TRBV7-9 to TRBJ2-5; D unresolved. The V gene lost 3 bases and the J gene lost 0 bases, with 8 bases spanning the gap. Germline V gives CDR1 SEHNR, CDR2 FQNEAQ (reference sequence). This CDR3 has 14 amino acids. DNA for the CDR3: TGTGCCAGCAGCTTTGGCAGGTACCAAGAGACCCAGTACTTC. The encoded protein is CASSFGRYQETQYF.

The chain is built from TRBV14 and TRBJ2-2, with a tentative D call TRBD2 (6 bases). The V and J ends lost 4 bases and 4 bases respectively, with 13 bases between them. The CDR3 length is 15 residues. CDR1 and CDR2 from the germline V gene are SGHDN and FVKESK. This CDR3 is CASSRETRGTGELFF. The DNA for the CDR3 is TGTGCCAGCAGCCGAGAGACTAGGGGCACCGGGGAGCTGTTTTTT.

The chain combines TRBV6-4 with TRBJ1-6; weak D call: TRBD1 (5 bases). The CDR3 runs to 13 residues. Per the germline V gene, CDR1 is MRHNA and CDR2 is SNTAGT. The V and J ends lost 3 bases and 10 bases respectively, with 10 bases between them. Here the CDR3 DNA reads TGTGCCAGCAGTGAAGGGGCTGGGTCACCCCTCCACTTT. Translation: CASSEGAGSPLHF.

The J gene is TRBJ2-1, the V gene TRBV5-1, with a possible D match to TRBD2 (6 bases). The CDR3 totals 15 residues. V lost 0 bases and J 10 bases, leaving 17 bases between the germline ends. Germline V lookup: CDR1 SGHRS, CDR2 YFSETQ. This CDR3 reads CASSLDGLPLIEQFF. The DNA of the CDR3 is TGCGCCAGCAGCTTGGATGGACTACCTTTAATAGAGCAGTTCTTC.

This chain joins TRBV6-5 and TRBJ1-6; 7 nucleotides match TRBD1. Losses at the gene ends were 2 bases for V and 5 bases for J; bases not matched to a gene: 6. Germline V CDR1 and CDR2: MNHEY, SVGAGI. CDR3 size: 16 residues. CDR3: CASSYEGAVDNSPLHF. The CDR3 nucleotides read TGTGCCAGCAGTTACGAGGGGGCCGTGGATAATTCACCCCTCCACTTT.

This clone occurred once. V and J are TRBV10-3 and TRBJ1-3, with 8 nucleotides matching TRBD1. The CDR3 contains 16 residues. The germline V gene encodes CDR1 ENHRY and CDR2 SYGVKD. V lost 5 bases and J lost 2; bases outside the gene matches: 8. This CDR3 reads CAISNSTGVTGNTIYF. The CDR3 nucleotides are TGTGCCATCAGTAACTCGACAGGGGTAACTGGAAACACCATATATTTT.

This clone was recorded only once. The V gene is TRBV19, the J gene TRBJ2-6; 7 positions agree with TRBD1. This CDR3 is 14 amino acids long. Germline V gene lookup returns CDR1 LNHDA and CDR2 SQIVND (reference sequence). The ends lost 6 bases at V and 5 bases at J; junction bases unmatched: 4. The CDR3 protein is CASREGAWANVLTF. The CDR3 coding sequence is TGTGCCAGTAGAGAGGGGGCGTGGGCCAACGTCCTGACTTTC.

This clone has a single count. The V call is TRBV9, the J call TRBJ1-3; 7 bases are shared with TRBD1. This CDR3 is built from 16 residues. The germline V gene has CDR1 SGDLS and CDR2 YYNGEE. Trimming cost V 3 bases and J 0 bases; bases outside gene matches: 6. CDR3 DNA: TGTGCCAGCAGCGCGTACAGGGGCGGCTCTGGAAACACCATATATTTT. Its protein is CASSAYRGGSGNTIYF.

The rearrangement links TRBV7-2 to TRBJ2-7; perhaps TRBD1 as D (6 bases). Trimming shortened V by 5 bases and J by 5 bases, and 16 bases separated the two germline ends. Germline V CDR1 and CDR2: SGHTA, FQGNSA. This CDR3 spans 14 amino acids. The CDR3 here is CASSPRVGAHEQYF. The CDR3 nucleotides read TGTGCCAGCAGCCCGCGAGTGGGGGCCCACGAGCAGTACTTC.

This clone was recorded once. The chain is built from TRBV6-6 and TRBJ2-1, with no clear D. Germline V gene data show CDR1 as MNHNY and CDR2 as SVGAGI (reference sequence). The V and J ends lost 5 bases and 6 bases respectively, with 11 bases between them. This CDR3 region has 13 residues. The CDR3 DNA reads TGTGCCAGCAGTCCCCTAGTCCTCAATGAGCAGTTCTTC. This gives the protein CASSPLVLNEQFF.

CDR3: CASKGDRGGTGELFF. DNA of the CDR3: TGTGCCAGTAAAGGGGACAGGGGCGGAACCGGGGAGCTGTTTTTT. V and J are TRBV19 and TRBJ2-2; the match to TRBD1 covers 10 bases. V lost 7 bases, J lost 5 bases, and 7 bases stayed unmatched. The CDR3 is 15 residues long. Looked up from germline, CDR1 is LNHDA and CDR2 is SQIVND (reference sequence).

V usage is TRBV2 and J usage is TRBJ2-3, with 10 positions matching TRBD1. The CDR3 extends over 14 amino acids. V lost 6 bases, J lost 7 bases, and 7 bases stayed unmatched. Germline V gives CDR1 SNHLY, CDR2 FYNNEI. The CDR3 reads CASRPGQGTNTQYF. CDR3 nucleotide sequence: TGTGCCAGCAGGCCGGGACAGGGGACGAATACGCAGTATTTT.

CDR3 bases: TGCGCCAGCAGCCAAGACAGGGTCACCGGGGAGCTGTTTTTT. Amino acid sequence: CASSQDRVTGELFF. The rearrangement links TRBV4-1 to TRBJ2-2; perhaps TRBD1 as D (5 bases). There are 14 residues in the CDR3. CDR1 is MGHRA, CDR2 YSYEKL, per germline. Trimming removed 0 bases from V and 4 bases from J, with 6 bases in between.

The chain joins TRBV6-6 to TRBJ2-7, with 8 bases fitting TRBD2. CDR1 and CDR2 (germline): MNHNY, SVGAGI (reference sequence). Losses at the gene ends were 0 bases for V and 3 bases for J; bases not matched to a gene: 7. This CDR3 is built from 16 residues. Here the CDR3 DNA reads TGTGCCAGCAGTTACTCGAACCCGGGACTAGACTACGAGCAGTACTTC. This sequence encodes CASSYSNPGLDYEQYF.